These 29 T cell receptor beta chains were sequenced from one sample in a study of shared clonotypes between healthy human individuals. Libraries were prepared by immunoSEQ multiplex PCR; TCRdb keeps only in-frame clonotypes and omits some of them. Among about 600,000 clones listed, around 97% were seen once. The source material was naive CD4+ T cells sorted from blood. The subset: CD45RA+ positively selected. Receptor source: a young woman in good health.

Only one count was recorded for this clone. V usage is TRBV7-3 and J usage is TRBJ2-2, with 14 bases matching TRBD2. The ends lost 4 bases at V and 8 bases at J; junction bases unmatched: 6. CDR3 length: 16 residues. CDR1 is SGHTA and CDR2 is FQGTGA in the germline V gene. CDR3 in amino acids: CASSSPGLAGAGELFF. The CDR3 DNA follows: TGTGCCAGCAGCTCCCCGGGACTAGCGGGAGCTGGGGAGCTGTTTTTT.

The chain links TRBV19 to TRBJ1-2, with D possibly TRBD1 on 6 matching bases. Germline V lookup: CDR1 LNHDA, CDR2 SQIVND (reference sequence). The CDR3 runs to 15 residues. The V and J ends lost 3 bases and 12 bases respectively, with 23 bases between them. CDR3 in amino acids: CASSIRPPWDMDHTF. DNA for the CDR3: TGTGCCAGTAGTATCAGGCCTCCTTGGGACATGGACCACACCTTC.

J is TRBJ2-7 and V is TRBV27; 10 positions agree with TRBD2. Unmatched junction bases numbered 7, after V lost 6 bases and J lost 5 bases. Germline CDR1 is MNHEY and CDR2 is SMNVEV (reference sequence). The CDR3 consists of 14 residues. CDR3 region: CASRGAGGRHEQYF. In DNA, the CDR3 is TGTGCCAGCAGGGGAGCGGGAGGGCGTCACGAGCAGTACTTC.

DNA for the CDR3: TGTGCCAGCAGTTTTGGACTTACAGTGGGTCAGCCCCAGCATTTT. Protein product: CASSFGLTVGQPQHF. This chain uses TRBV28 with TRBJ1-5; D not resolved. Germline assignment: CDR1 MDHEN and CDR2 SYDVKM. CDR3 length equals 15 residues. V lost 3 bases, J lost 6 bases, and 15 bases lay in between.

The chain carries TRBV7-8 and TRBJ2-1; TRBD1 matches 9 bases. The V gene's germline CDR1 is SGHVS and CDR2 FQNEAQ. V was clipped by 6 bases and J by 2 bases; unmatched bases: 5. The CDR3 length is 15 residues. This CDR3 is CASSRGQGPYNEQFF. The CDR3 DNA reads as TGTGCCAGCAGTCGCGGACAGGGGCCCTACAATGAGCAGTTCTTC.

The V gene is TRBV4-1, the J gene TRBJ2-1, with TRBD2 matching 9 bases. Trimming removed 1 base from V and 5 bases from J; junction bases left unmatched: 6. The V gene's germline CDR1 is MGHRA and CDR2 YSYEKL. The CDR3 is made up of 16 amino acids. CDR3 loop: CASSQVWLAGNNEQFF. The CDR3 DNA reads TGCGCCAGCAGCCAAGTCTGGCTAGCGGGAAACAATGAGCAGTTCTTC.

This clone showed up just once. V is TRBV7-8 and J is TRBJ2-1; D not certain. This CDR3 is built from 11 residues. The germline gives CDR1 SGHVS, CDR2 FQNEAQ. V gave up 7 bases and J gave up 8 bases, with 9 bases separating them. The CDR3, as DNA: TGTGCCAGCACCTCCTTACATGAGCAGTTCTTC. It translates to CASTSLHEQFF. Based on the CDR3 plus reference TRBV7-8 and TRBJ2-1, the full variable domain is GAGVSQSPRYKVAKRGQDVALRCDPISGHVSLFWYQQALGQGPEFLTYFQNEAQLDKSGLPSDRFFAERPEGSVSTLKIQRTQQEDSAVYLCASTSLHEQFFGPGTRLTVL.

V usage is TRBV7-9 and J usage is TRBJ1-1, with TRBD1 as a possible D gene (5 bases). The CDR3 contains 14 residues. V was clipped by 5 bases and J by 11 bases, with 21 bases between them. Germline-derived CDR1 and CDR2 are SEHNR and FQNEAQ (reference sequence). The CDR3 here is CASSPQTGLSGAFF. The CDR3 region has the DNA TGTGCCAGCAGCCCACAAACGGGACTATCCGGGGCTTTCTTT.

V and J are TRBV30 and TRBJ1-3; D perhaps matches TRBD1 (6 bases). The CDR3 sequence is 13 residues long. Germline V gene data show CDR1 as GTSNPN and CDR2 as SVGIG (reference sequence). Trimming shortened V by 1 base and J by 6 bases, and 10 bases separated the two germline ends. This CDR3 reads CAWSAAGANTIYF. The CDR3 coding sequence is TGTGCCTGGAGTGCGGCAGGGGCAAACACCATATATTTT.

The gene calls are TRBV19 and TRBJ2-7, with D unclear. This CDR3 spans 16 amino acids. V lost 6 bases and J lost 0, with 18 bases in between. In germline, CDR1 is LNHDA, CDR2 SQIVND (reference sequence). The CDR3 bases are TGTGCCAGTAGAAACGAACGCTCTCCAAGCTCCTACGAGCAGTACTTC. This encodes CASRNERSPSSYEQYF.

The gene calls are TRBV19 and TRBJ2-2; possible D gene TRBD1, 5 bases. The CDR3 spans 14 residues. Germline values: CDR1 LNHDA, CDR2 SQIVND (reference sequence). V was clipped by 6 bases and J by 1 base, with 9 bases between them. CDR3 loop: CASSPQGNTGELFF. CDR3 DNA: TGTGCCAGTAGCCCCCAGGGGAACACCGGGGAGCTGTTTTTT.

This chain links TRBV28 with TRBJ1-5; D remains unclear. The V gene lost 5 bases and the J gene lost 2 bases, with 16 bases spanning the gap. The CDR3 runs to 16 residues. Per germline, CDR1 MDHEN and CDR2 SYDVKM. The CDR3 protein is CASSPPLSMGNQPQHF. CDR3 DNA sequence: TGTGCCAGCAGTCCCCCGTTGAGTATGGGCAATCAGCCCCAGCATTTT.

The gene calls are TRBV9 and TRBJ2-1; D ambiguous. The ends were cut back, 0 bases at V and 0 bases at J, with 10 bases in the middle. Per germline, CDR1 SGDLS and CDR2 YYNGEE. The CDR3 consists of 16 residues. The CDR3 loop reads CASSVEGEFSYNEQFF. CDR3 in DNA: TGTGCCAGCAGCGTAGAGGGCGAGTTCTCCTACAATGAGCAGTTCTTC.

The gene calls are TRBV11-2 and TRBJ2-1; 7 nucleotides match TRBD2. Germline CDR1 reads SGHAT; CDR2 reads FQNNGV. The CDR3 has 13 amino acids. With 5 bases clipped from V and 7 bases from J, the junction kept 5 bases outside the gene matches. The CDR3 spells CASSKGGPNEQFF. CDR3 nucleotide sequence: TGTGCCAGCAGCAAGGGAGGGCCTAATGAGCAGTTCTTC.

This rearrangement joins TRBV6-6 to TRBJ2-3; D remains unclear. The CDR3 totals 12 residues. Germline assignment: CDR1 MNHNY and CDR2 SVGAGI (reference sequence). Trimming took off 4 bases at V and 5 bases at J, with 7 bases between the two ends. As DNA, the CDR3 is TGTGCCAGCAGTTCCTGGGGAGATACGCAGTATTTT. Its protein product is CASSSWGDTQYF.

The V gene is TRBV6-6, the J gene TRBJ1-1; 8 nucleotides line up with TRBD1. V dropped 6 bases and J dropped 10; count of bases not matched to a gene: 16. There are 15 residues in the CDR3. Germline values: CDR1 MNHNY, CDR2 SVGAGI (reference sequence). DNA of the CDR3: TGTGCCAGCAGCCCTATCCAACTTTCCGGGACAGGAGCTTTCTTT. Amino acids: CASSPIQLSGTGAFF.

The CDR3 is CSVDGGSWEQYF. CDR3 bases: TGCAGCGTTGATGGCGGTTCCTGGGAGCAGTACTTC. The chain employs TRBV29-1 and TRBJ2-7; D is undetermined. V lost 3 bases and J 7 bases, leaving 13 bases between the germline ends. This CDR3 spans 12 amino acids. Germline V gene sequence: CDR1 SQVTM, CDR2 ANQGSEA.

The chain carries TRBV27 and TRBJ1-5, with a tentative D call TRBD1 (5 bases). This CDR3 is built from 14 residues. V was pared by 3 bases and J by 2 bases, with 8 bases between. Germline CDR1 MNHEY, CDR2 SMNVEV (reference sequence). The CDR3: CASSLEGGNQPQHF. CDR3 nucleotides: TGTGCCAGCAGTTTGGAAGGGGGCAATCAGCCCCAGCATTTT.

This chain uses TRBV10-3 with TRBJ2-7; TRBD1 agrees at 9 bases. Germline CDR1 reads ENHRY; CDR2 reads SYGVKD. After removal of 7 bases from V and 6 bases from J, the junction contained 10 bases not matched to a gene. The CDR3 is 14 residues long. The CDR3 loop is CAITEGQGTFEQYF. The CDR3 DNA is TGTGCCATCACCGAAGGACAGGGGACATTCGAGCAGTACTTC.

This sequence joins TRBV10-2 and TRBJ2-3; D is unresolved. Trimming removed 6 bases at V and 1 base at J, with 5 bases between. The CDR3 has 12 residues. Germline CDR1 is WSHSY and CDR2 is SAAADI. In nucleotides, the CDR3 is TGCGCCAGCAGGGTGGGCACAGATACGCAGTATTTT. The encoded protein is CASRVGTDTQYF.

The rearrangement uses TRBV18 and TRBJ2-7; perhaps TRBD2 as D (6 bases). Germline CDR1 is KGHSH and CDR2 is LQKENI. Trimming took 3 bases from V and 6 from J, leaving 12 bases between them. The CDR3 length is 13 residues. CDR3 protein: CASSPQGAGEQYF. The CDR3 DNA reads TGTGCCAGCTCACCGCAAGGAGCGGGCGAGCAGTACTTC.

This clone turned up a few times. The genes are TRBV19 and TRBJ1-2; D call uncertain. Germline V gene lookup returns CDR1 LNHDA and CDR2 SQIVND (reference sequence). This CDR3 region has 13 residues. Trimming shortened V by 6 bases and J by 0 bases, and 8 bases separated the two germline ends. CDR3 residues: CASRLGANYGYTF. CDR3 bases: TGTGCCAGTAGATTAGGAGCTAACTATGGCTACACCTTC.

This clone came up once. The gene calls are TRBV19 and TRBJ1-3, with unresolved D. V lost 10 bases and J lost 8, with 18 bases in between. The CDR3 extends over 13 amino acids. Germline V gene data show CDR1 as LNHDA and CDR2 as SQIVND (reference sequence). The DNA for the CDR3 is TGTGCCACCACGTCAGGAGATCTAGACACCATATATTTT. As protein: CATTSGDLDTIYF.

The V and J genes are TRBV6-5 and TRBJ2-1; 7 bases are a match to TRBD2. The germline V gene encodes CDR1 MNHEY and CDR2 SVGAGI. This CDR3 contains 16 residues. V was pared by 3 bases and J by 13 bases, with 18 bases of the junction left unmatched. As DNA, the CDR3 is TGTGCCAGCAGTTATTCCGTCGGGAGGTTAATCTCTACTCAGTTCTTC. It codes for CASSYSVGRLISTQFF.

The chain joins TRBV2 to TRBJ1-1, with a weak D call TRBD1 (6 bases). Germline CDR1 and CDR2: SNHLY and FYNNEI. V gave up 6 bases and J gave up 1 base, with 12 bases separating them. The CDR3 length is 14 residues. The CDR3 DNA sequence: TGTGCCAGCAGGCGGCGGGGGCAGAACACTGAAGCTTTCTTT. Translating gives CASRRRGQNTEAFF.

This clone was seen only once. The rearrangement links TRBV14 to TRBJ2-5; tentatively, D is TRBD1 or TRBD2 (5 bases each). Trimming removed 4 bases from V and 5 bases from J, with 11 bases in between. Germline CDR1 and CDR2: SGHDN and FVKESK. The CDR3 covers 13 residues. This chain's CDR3 is CASSRDLAETQYF. CDR3 DNA sequence: TGTGCCAGCAGCCGGGACCTGGCGGAGACCCAGTACTTC. The entire variable domain, with the rest obtained from reference TRBV14 and TRBJ2-5, is as follows: EAGVTQFPSHSVIEKGQTVTLRCDPISGHDNLYWYRRVMGKEIKFLLHFVKESKQDESGMPNNRFLAERTGGTYSTLKVQPAELEDSGVYFCASSRDLAETQYFGPGTRLLVL.

The genes are TRBV5-1 and TRBJ2-7; 10 bases line up with TRBD2. The length of the CDR3 is 15 residues. V lost 2 bases to trimming and J lost 3 bases; unmatched junction nucleotides: 5. CDR1 and CDR2 from the germline V gene are SGHRS and YFSETQ. The CDR3 nucleotides are TGCGCCAGCAGCTTTACTAGCGGGGTCTACTACGAGCAGTACTTC. Protein sequence: CASSFTSGVYYEQYF.

This clone was seen a single time. V usage is TRBV5-5 and J usage is TRBJ2-7, with D perhaps assigned TRBD1 or TRBD2 (6 bases each). The germline gives CDR1 SGHKS, CDR2 YYEKEE (reference sequence). Trimming stripped 4 bases from V and 5 bases from J, with 10 bases between. The CDR3 runs to 12 residues. CDR3 loop: CASSPRGDEQYF. As DNA, the CDR3 is TGTGCCAGCAGCCCTAGGGGGGACGAGCAGTACTTC.

This clone was detected only once. This sequence joins TRBV28 and TRBJ2-2, with TRBD2 as a possible D gene (6 bases). CDR1 and CDR2 (germline): MDHEN, SYDVKM. V was pared by 6 bases and J by 2 bases, with 37 bases between. The CDR3 covers 23 residues. In DNA form, the CDR3 reads TGTGCCAGCAGATCCTCCCGCCCGGGACGTCCAAGAGGTAGCGGAGGAAACACCGGGGAGCTGTTTTTT. This gives the protein CASRSSRPGRPRGSGGNTGELFF.